The 9 T cell receptor beta chains presented below share a single source sample, sequenced in a study of spatial heterogeneity in lung cancer. TCRdb reanalysed the 5' RACE reads using MiXCR and keeps one entry per CDR3 protein. The sample includes tens of thousands of distinct CDR3 sequences, approximately 5.3% of them seen just once. Time point reported: sample taken at primary tumor resection. The input for sequencing was PBMCs, taken at surgery. The receptor set was obtained from a male donor with early-stage non-small cell lung cancer.

This clonotype was recorded at least ten times. The V and J genes are TRBV7-9 and TRBJ1-3, with no clear D. The V gene lost 2 bases and the J gene lost 4 bases, with 6 bases spanning the gap. Germline V CDR1 and CDR2: SEHNR, FQNEAQ (reference sequence). The CDR3 has 13 amino acids. The CDR3 region has the DNA TGTGCCAGCAGCTTACAAGAAGGAAACACCATATATTTT. This translates into CASSLQEGNTIYF.

This clonotype was detected many times. The chain couples TRBV28 to TRBJ2-2; no clear D. CDR3 size: 13 residues. From germline, CDR1 is MDHEN and CDR2 SYDVKM. Trimming shortened V by 7 bases and J by 1 base, and 7 bases separated the two germline ends. DNA of the CDR3: TGTGCCAGCACCTGGGGGAACACCGGGGAGCTGTTTTTT. Its protein is CASTWGNTGELFF.

This clonotype has a count of ten or more. The V gene is TRBV7-9, the J gene TRBJ2-3; a possible D gene is TRBD2 (6 bases). The CDR3 contains 15 residues. Germline-derived CDR1 and CDR2 are SEHNR and FQNEAQ (reference sequence). Trimming took off 5 bases at V and 1 base at J, with 13 bases between the two ends. CDR3 sequence (DNA): TGTGCCAGCAGCCAACGAAGGGAGGGCACAGATACGCAGTATTTT. Protein sequence: CASSQRREGTDTQYF.

This clonotype was counted at least ten times. The chain uses TRBV6-1 and TRBJ2-7, with D possibly TRBD1 on 5 matching bases. This CDR3 comprises 15 residues. V lost 1 base, J lost 3 bases, and 13 bases lay in between. In germline, CDR1 is MNHNS, CDR2 SASEGT. CDR3 protein: CASSEDGRVVYEQYF. CDR3 sequence (DNA): TGTGCCAGCAGTGAAGACGGCAGGGTAGTCTACGAGCAGTACTTC.

This clonotype is medium-sized within its sample. V is TRBV29-1 and J is TRBJ2-1; 9 bases are shared with TRBD1. After removal of 8 bases from V and 7 bases from J, the junction contained 18 bases not matched to a gene. Germline CDR1 and CDR2: SQVTM and ANQGSEA. There are 16 residues in the CDR3. CDR3: CSTHPFPGQGRNEQFF. The CDR3 DNA reads as TGCAGCACCCATCCGTTCCCAGGACAGGGGAGAAATGAGCAGTTCTTC.

The sample holds many counts of this clonotype. V and J are TRBV11-2 and TRBJ2-1; D may correspond to TRBD1 or TRBD2 (5 bases each). CDR3 length: 14 residues. The germline V gene encodes CDR1 SGHAT and CDR2 FQNNGV. Trimming pared 5 bases from V and 4 bases from J, leaving 12 bases between. The CDR3 loop is CASSGTRGYNEQFF. The CDR3 DNA reads as TGTGCCAGCAGCGGGACCCGGGGTTACAATGAGCAGTTCTTC. The variable domain in full, completed from reference TRBV11-2 and TRBJ2-1, reads EAGVAQSPRYKIIEKRQSVAFWCNPISGHATLYWYQQILGQGPKLLIQFQNNGVVDDSQLPKDRFSAERLKGVDSTLKIQPAKLEDSAVYLCASSGTRGYNEQFFGPGTRLTVL.

This clonotype was recorded at least ten times. The V call is TRBV5-1, the J call TRBJ2-3; 7 nucleotides line up with TRBD1. CDR1 is SGHRS, CDR2 YFSETQ, per germline. The CDR3 consists of 14 residues. V shed 3 bases and J 4 bases; nucleotides not matched to a gene: 5. CDR3 sequence reads: CASSWDRGADTQYF. For the CDR3, the DNA is TGCGCCAGCAGCTGGGACAGAGGGGCAGATACGCAGTATTTT.

Many counts were recorded for this clonotype. The chain recombines TRBV6-5 with TRBJ2-1, with D hard to call. V was pared by 0 bases and J by 5 bases, with 11 bases between. Germline CDR1 reads MNHEY; CDR2 reads SVGAGI. This CDR3 spans 15 amino acids. CDR3 bases: TGTGCCAGCAGTTACTCGATCAGCCAAAACAATGAGCAGTTCTTC. It codes for CASSYSISQNNEQFF.

The CDR3 DNA reads TGTGCCAGTCGCAAAACCTTGGGGGCCTTTGACGAGCAGTACTTC. Its protein product is CASRKTLGAFDEQYF. The V call is TRBV19, the J call TRBJ2-7; weak D call: TRBD1 (6 bases). The CDR3 spans 15 residues. The ends were cut back, 8 bases at V and 5 bases at J, with 22 bases in the middle. Germline V gene data show CDR1 as LNHDA and CDR2 as SQIVND (reference sequence). Filled out from reference TRBV19 and TRBJ2-7, the complete variable domain reads DGGITQSPKYLFRKEGQNVTLSCEQNLNHDAMYWYRQDPGQGLRLIYYSQIVNDFQKGDIAEGYSVSREKKESFPLTVTSAQKNPTAFYLCASRKTLGAFDEQYFGPGTRLTVT.